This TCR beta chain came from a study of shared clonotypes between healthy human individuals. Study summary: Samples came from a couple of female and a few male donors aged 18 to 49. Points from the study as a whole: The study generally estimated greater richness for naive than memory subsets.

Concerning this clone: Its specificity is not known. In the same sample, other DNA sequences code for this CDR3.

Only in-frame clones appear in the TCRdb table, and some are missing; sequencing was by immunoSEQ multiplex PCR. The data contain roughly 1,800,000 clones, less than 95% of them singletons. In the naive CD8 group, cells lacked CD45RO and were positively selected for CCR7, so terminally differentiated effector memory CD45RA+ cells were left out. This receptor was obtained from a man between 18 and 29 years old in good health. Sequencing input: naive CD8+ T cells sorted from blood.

In DNA form, the CDR3 reads TGTGCCAGCAGTTGGGACCCCCAAGAGACCCAGTACTTC. Its protein is CASSWDPQETQYF. The rearrangement uses TRBV7-9 and TRBJ2-5; tentatively, D is TRBD1 or TRBD2 (5 bases each). The CDR3 contains 13 residues. The V and J ends lost 6 bases and 1 base respectively, with 9 bases between them. CDR1 and CDR2 from the germline V gene are SEHNR and FQNEAQ (reference sequence).